The next 30 T cell receptor beta chains were all read from a single sample in a study of T cells in Graves' hyperthyroidism and ophthalmopathy. What was amplified from RNA transcripts were TCR beta CDR3 regions. Researchers ran a first-round RT-PCR on the TCR CDR3 using the HTBI primer set. TCRdb itself ran the multiplex PCR reads through MiXCR, one entry per CDR3 protein. The repertoire holds 500,000 to 650,000 distinct CDR3 sequences, with 12% to 15% as singletons. The specimen sequenced was blood. The receptors here all came from a woman in her thirties or forties with Graves' hyperthyroidism.

In this sample, this clonotype turned up many times. The rearrangement uses TRBV7-3 and TRBJ2-5; tentative D call: TRBD1 (6 bases). V was trimmed by 5 bases and J by 0 bases, leaving 7 bases between them. This CDR3 is built from 13 residues. Germline CDR1 reads SGHTA; CDR2 reads FQGTGA. The CDR3 protein is CASSQGYQETQYF. CDR3 bases: TGTGCCAGCAGCCAGGGGTACCAAGAGACCCAGTACTTC.

This clonotype showed up many times. The V gene is TRBV7-9, the J gene TRBJ1-1; D gene ambiguous. Per the germline V gene, CDR1 is SEHNR and CDR2 is FQNEAQ (reference sequence). V shed 1 base and J shed 6 bases, with 9 bases lying between them. The length of the CDR3 is 13 residues. CDR3 nucleotide sequence: TGTGCCAGCAGCTTAGTTCTAAACGCTGAAGCTTTCTTT. It encodes CASSLVLNAEAFF.

Only a few counts were recorded for this clonotype. Here the CDR3 reads CASSYFSGRNYEQYF. In nucleotides, the CDR3 is TGTGCCAGCAGTTACTTCAGCGGGAGGAATTACGAGCAGTACTTC. The rearrangement uses TRBV6-2 or TRBV6-3 and TRBJ2-7; TRBD2 aligns across 9 bases. The CDR3 is 15 amino acids. Germline CDR1 reads MNHEY; CDR2 reads SVGEGT. The V segment lost 1 base and the J segment 4 bases; nucleotides outside the gene matches: 5.

This clonotype showed up many times. The rearrangement uses TRBV7-6 and TRBJ2-7, with TRBD1 identical over 7 bases. Looked up from germline, CDR1 is SGHVS and CDR2 is FNYEAQ. Trimming removed 1 base from V and 2 bases from J; junction bases left unmatched: 5. This CDR3 has 15 amino acids. The CDR3 sequence: CASSLGEGAAYEQYF. The CDR3 nucleotides are TGTGCCAGCAGCTTAGGCGAGGGGGCCGCCTACGAGCAGTACTTC.

Ten or more counts support this clonotype. The chain combines TRBV20-1 with TRBJ2-7, with TRBD1 identical over 8 bases. This CDR3 region has 14 residues. CDR1 is DFQATT and CDR2 is SNEGSKA in the germline V gene (reference sequence). Trimming removed 6 bases from V and 0 bases from J; junction bases left unmatched: 7. This chain's CDR3 is CSALTGGSSYEQYF. The CDR3 DNA reads TGCAGTGCCCTTACAGGGGGTAGCTCCTACGAGCAGTACTTC.

J is TRBJ2-1 and V is TRBV11-3, with 9 bases identical to TRBD2. CDR1 and CDR2 from the germline V gene are SGHNT and YENEEA. J lost 8 bases, V lost 4 bases, and 9 bases had no gene match. CDR3 length: 15 amino acids. For the CDR3, the DNA is TGTGCCAGCAGCTACATTAGCGGGAGTGGGTATGAGCAGTTCTTC. Residues: CASSYISGSGYEQFF.

In this sample, this clonotype turned up a few times. The chain is built from TRBV7-6 and TRBJ1-1, with D tentatively TRBD1 (5 bases). The CDR3 has 14 residues. CDR1 SGHVS and CDR2 FNYEAQ come from the germline V gene. V was clipped by 5 bases and J by 0 bases, with 10 bases between them. CDR3 bases: TGTGCCAGCAGCCGACAGTTCATGAACACTGAAGCTTTCTTT. Its protein is CASSRQFMNTEAFF.

This clonotype has ten or more counts. The chain couples TRBV2 to TRBJ2-5; D not resolved. Germline CDR1 SNHLY, CDR2 FYNNEI. The germline V and J ends were trimmed by 6 bases and 4 bases, with 9 bases remaining between them. The CDR3 totals 12 residues. The CDR3 coding sequence is TGTGCCAGCAGCGTACCATCAGAGACCCAGTACTTC. Its translation is CASSVPSETQYF.

This clonotype showed up many times. The rearrangement links TRBV18 to TRBJ1-4; possibly TRBD1 for D (5 bases). CDR3 length equals 15 residues. Deletions cut 4 bases from V and 3 bases from J, with 12 bases between. Germline V lookup: CDR1 KGHSH, CDR2 LQKENI. The CDR3 sequence is CASSQGIGPNEKLFF. CDR3 DNA sequence: TGTGCCAGCTCACAGGGGATTGGGCCTAATGAAAAACTGTTTTTT.

This clonotype has a handful of counts. The chain is built from TRBV6-1 and TRBJ1-1; D unresolved. V was cut by 5 bases and J by 0 bases, with 16 bases left in between. The germline CDR1 and CDR2 sequences are MNHNS and SASEGT. The CDR3 is 16 residues long. The CDR3 region has the DNA TGTGCCAGCAGTCCCTCCTTTAAGGAGATGAACACTGAAGCTTTCTTT. This codes for CASSPSFKEMNTEAFF.

The chain has TRBV6-5 and TRBJ1-5, with D uncertain. Trimming stripped 4 bases from V and 2 bases from J, with 15 bases between. Germline CDR1 and CDR2: MNHEY and SVGAGI. The CDR3 spans 16 residues. The CDR3 spells CASSSREGAGNQPQHF. For the CDR3, the DNA is TGTGCCAGCAGTTCCCGGGAGGGTGCCGGCAATCAGCCCCAGCATTTT.

In its sample, this clonotype was seen many times. The rearrangement uses TRBV28 and TRBJ1-1; no firm D call. In germline, CDR1 is MDHEN, CDR2 SYDVKM. The V end was cut by 7 bases, the J end by 5 bases, with 11 bases between. The length of the CDR3 is 12 residues. The CDR3 loop is CASTPGRTEAFF. CDR3 DNA: TGTGCCAGCACCCCCGGCCGAACTGAAGCTTTCTTT.

This clonotype was seen repeatedly, ten times or more. The chain combines TRBV5-1 with TRBJ2-3; possibly TRBD2 for D (7 bases). Per germline, CDR1 SGHRS and CDR2 YFSETQ. The CDR3 is made up of 15 amino acids. Trimming removed 4 bases at V and 0 bases at J, with 12 bases between. The CDR3 loop is CASSPGGLSTDTQYF. The DNA for the CDR3 is TGCGCCAGCAGCCCCGGGGGGCTCAGCACAGATACGCAGTATTTT.

V usage is TRBV27 and J usage is TRBJ2-3; no clear D. Trimming cost V 6 bases and J 2 bases, with 9 bases left between them. This CDR3 is built from 13 residues. Germline V gene lookup returns CDR1 MNHEY and CDR2 SMNVEV (reference sequence). CDR3 residues: CASRERNTDTQYF. In DNA form, the CDR3 reads TGTGCCAGCAGGGAGAGGAACACAGATACGCAGTATTTT.

This clonotype appeared many times. J is TRBJ1-4 and V is TRBV6-1; 7 bases map to TRBD1. There are 14 residues in the CDR3. Losses at the gene ends were 6 bases for V and 3 bases for J; bases not matched to a gene: 4. Germline-derived CDR1 and CDR2 are MNHNS and SASEGT. For the CDR3, the DNA is TGTGCCAGCAGCGGCGGGACAGCTAATGAAAAACTGTTTTTT. Protein: CASSGGTANEKLFF.

V usage is TRBV28 and J usage is TRBJ2-1; D is uncertain. In germline, CDR1 is MDHEN, CDR2 SYDVKM. V gave up 1 base and J gave up 11 bases, with 12 bases separating them. The CDR3 totals 13 residues. The CDR3 region has the DNA TGTGCCAGCAGTTTATACCCAGGCGATAAGCAGTTCTTC. Its protein is CASSLYPGDKQFF. The full variable domain, in which reference TRBV28 and TRBJ2-1 provide the parts outside the CDR3, is DVKVTQSSRYLVKRTGEKVFLECVQDMDHENMFWYRQDPGLGLRLIYFSYDVKMKEKGDIPEGYSVSREKKERFSLILESASTNQTSMYLCASSLYPGDKQFFGPGTRLTVL.

This clonotype turned up a few times. The chain recombines TRBV15 with TRBJ2-1; D not certain. Trimming left V 0 bases short and J 9 bases short, with 9 bases between. Germline CDR1 LNHNV, CDR2 YYDKDF (reference sequence). This CDR3 contains 13 residues. DNA for the CDR3: TGTGCCACCAGCAGAGATACGGCCGGTGAGCAGTTCTTC. It is translated as CATSRDTAGEQFF.

This clonotype has at least ten counts. J is TRBJ2-3 and V is TRBV7-3, with TRBD2 matching 7 bases. Trimming took 5 bases from V and 2 from J; bases not matched to a gene: 7. Germline V gives CDR1 SGHTA, CDR2 FQGTGA. CDR3 length equals 15 residues. CDR3 bases: TGTGCCAGCAGCCCACGACTAGCCTCCACAGATACGCAGTATTTT. Its translation: CASSPRLASTDTQYF.

This clonotype occurred a few times. The rearrangement links TRBV18 to TRBJ1-2; no reliable D call. The CDR3 extends over 17 amino acids. Germline V gives CDR1 KGHSH, CDR2 LQKENI. The germline V and J ends were trimmed by 6 bases and 0 bases, with 20 bases remaining between them. The CDR3 DNA is TGTGCCAGCTCCCCTTCTTCACAGCTCATCGCTAACTATGGCTACACCTTC. Translating it yields CASSPSSQLIANYGYTF.

This clonotype was recorded many times. The J gene is TRBJ2-7, the V gene TRBV7-9; D call uncertain. V was trimmed by 7 bases and J by 1 base, leaving 8 bases between them. Germline values: CDR1 SEHNR, CDR2 FQNEAQ (reference sequence). The CDR3 runs to 12 residues. The chain's CDR3 is CASTIGSYEQYF. The CDR3 bases are TGTGCCAGCACCATAGGGTCCTACGAGCAGTACTTC.

There are many counts of this clonotype. V is TRBV12-3 or TRBV12-4 and J is TRBJ1-2, with TRBD1 matching over 9 bases. V gave up 3 bases and J gave up 4 bases; unmatched junction bases: 3. CDR3 length equals 14 residues. The CDR3 region is CASSLGTGPYGYTF. CDR3 DNA sequence: TGTGCCAGCAGTTTGGGGACAGGGCCCTATGGCTACACCTTC.

Ten or more counts support this clonotype. CDR3 bases: TGTGCCAGCTCACCATCTAGGGATTCGAACACTGAAGCTTTCTTT. This gives the protein CASSPSRDSNTEAFF. The V call is TRBV18, the J call TRBJ1-1, with unresolved D. The CDR3 extends over 15 amino acids. In germline, CDR1 is KGHSH, CDR2 LQKENI. V was cut by 2 bases and J by 1 base, with 11 bases left in between.

The CDR3 reads CSVEDGAHVGQFF. CDR3 nucleotides: TGCAGCGTTGAAGATGGGGCCCATGTAGGGCAGTTCTTC. V usage is TRBV29-1 and J usage is TRBJ2-1, with D possibly being TRBD1 (5 bases). V lost 0 bases and J lost 12, with 15 bases in between. This CDR3 region has 13 residues. From germline, CDR1 is SQVTM and CDR2 ANQGSEA.

This clonotype was detected a few times. The CDR3 nucleotides read TGTGCCAGTAACCCTACACCGAACACTGAAGCTTTCTTT. It is translated as CASNPTPNTEAFF. V is TRBV19 and J is TRBJ1-1; D unclear. The germline V and J ends were trimmed by 7 bases and 1 base, with 10 bases remaining between them. CDR1 and CDR2 from the germline V gene are LNHDA and SQIVND (reference sequence). The CDR3 sequence is 13 residues long.

The table lists this clonotype with many counts. The V gene is TRBV6-5, the J gene TRBJ2-7, with 9 positions matching TRBD1. Germline lookup yields CDR1 MNHEY and CDR2 SVGAGI. The CDR3 runs 15 residues. Trimming cost V 7 bases and J 0 bases; bases outside gene matches: 7. The CDR3, as DNA: TGTGCCAGCAACACCAGACAGGGGGGCTCCTACGAGCAGTACTTC. Translated: CASNTRQGGSYEQYF.

In this sample, this clonotype turned up a few times. This sequence joins TRBV9 and TRBJ2-1; D is tentatively TRBD1 or TRBD2 (5 bases each). Trimming removed 1 base from V and 7 bases from J, with 15 bases in between. The CDR3 length is 15 residues. Germline V gene lookup returns CDR1 SGDLS and CDR2 YYNGEE. DNA for the CDR3: TGTGCCAGCAGCGTAAAGGGGACCCTCGGTAATGAGCAGTTCTTC. Encoded protein: CASSVKGTLGNEQFF.

The sample holds many counts of this clonotype. The chain employs TRBV11-2 and TRBJ2-6; 8 bases fit TRBD1. The V and J ends lost 4 bases and 2 bases, in that order; junction bases with no gene match: 4. The CDR3 consists of 16 residues. The V gene's germline CDR1 is SGHAT and CDR2 FQNNGV. The CDR3 nucleotides are TGTGCCAGCAGCTCAAGGACAGGGACTGGGGCCAACGTCCTGACTTTC. Encoded protein: CASSSRTGTGANVLTF.

This clonotype showed up just once. V usage is TRBV19 and J usage is TRBJ1-1; no firm D call. This CDR3 has 13 residues. Germline V gene lookup returns CDR1 LNHDA and CDR2 SQIVND (reference sequence). Trimming pared 1 base from V and 1 base from J, leaving 4 bases between. The CDR3 sequence: CASSIAPNTEAFF. The CDR3 DNA reads TGTGCCAGTAGTATAGCACCGAACACTGAAGCTTTCTTT.

The V call is TRBV5-1, the J call TRBJ2-3; TRBD2 might be the D (6 bases). CDR3 length: 16 amino acids. CDR1 is SGHRS, CDR2 YFSETQ, per germline. Trimming cost V 4 bases and J 0 bases, with 15 bases left between them. The DNA of the CDR3 is TGCGCCAGCAGCCGGGAATCGGGGACTAGCACAGATACGCAGTATTTT. It encodes CASSRESGTSTDTQYF.

The gene calls are TRBV6-1 and TRBJ2-7; TRBD2 aligns across 16 bases. The CDR3 length is 15 residues. V gave up 5 bases and J gave up 7 bases; unmatched junction bases: 5. Germline V gene lookup returns CDR1 MNHNS and CDR2 SASEGT. In DNA, the CDR3 is TGTGCCAGCAGTCGGGGACTAGCGGGAGGGTGGGAGCAGTACTTC. Protein sequence: CASSRGLAGGWEQYF.